This record concerns one TCR beta chain sequence. Its antigen remains unidentified. These data come from a study of T cell responses to AZD1222 COVID-19 vaccine. CDR1 is SGHRS and CDR2 is YFSETQ in the germline V gene. Deletions cut 2 bases from V and 5 bases from J, with 16 bases between. The CDR3 loop spans 15 amino acids. The protocol was immunoSEQ multiplex PCR, while the TCRdb copy is restricted to in-frame clones and leaves out a portion. The data hold 58,000 or so clones, with 84% observed a single time. Study findings and constraints: Within unmutated variant regions lay the reported targets of nearly half of spike-specific TCRs. Baseline seropositives among AZD1222 recipients totaled only 5 or 6. Donors in the cohort were predominantly white British and more often female, and clonal diversity was possibly underestimated.

This receptor was taken from an adult in good health. The gene calls are TRBV5-1 and TRBJ1-1; D is perhaps TRBD1 (6 bases). This material consisted of peripheral blood, taken on day 0 of AZD1222 vaccination. CDR3 sequence reads: CASSLGTKQETEAFF. Here the CDR3 DNA reads TGCGCCAGCAGCTTAGGGACAAAACAGGAAACTGAAGCTTTCTTT. The variable domain in full, completed from reference TRBV5-1 and TRBJ1-1, reads KAGVTQTPRYLIKTRGQQVTLSCSPISGHRSVSWYQQTPGQGLQFLFEYFSETQRNKGNFPGRFSGRQFSNSRSEMNVSTLELGDSALYLCASSLGTKQETEAFFGQGTRLTVV.